These T cell receptor beta chains were read from a single sample in a study of technical replicates of blood from a few donors. Libraries were prepared by immunoSEQ multiplex PCR; TCRdb keeps only in-frame clonotypes and omits some of them. The sample consists of about 73,000 clones, roughly 90% of them appearing once. The sample taken for sequencing was PBMCs. The receptors originated from a human donor in good health. Some clones in this sample may be carry-over from other donors' samples. Both conserved end residues are part of each CDR3. Each record gives: clone size, J gene, D gene, V gene, CDR3 DNA, CDR3 protein. D genes are given only for firm matches. Some rows mark clone size as missing; the rest say once, few, many or name a class of expanded clone.

>.|TRBJ2-5|TRBD2|TRBV9
TGTGCCAGCAGCGCTCCGGGACTAGCGGGGGGAGAGACCCAGTACTTC
CASSAPGLAGGETQYF
>.|TRBJ1-2|.|TRBV4-2
TGTGCCAGCAGCCAAGTATTGGGGGAGGTGGACTATGGCTACACCTTC
CASSQVLGEVDYGYTF
>once|TRBJ2-1|TRBD2|TRBV6-5
TGTGCCAGCAGGCAACTAGCGGGAGGGCTCCATGAGCAGTTCTTC
CASRQLAGGLHEQFF
>.|TRBJ2-4|TRBD2|TRBV7-9
TGTGCCAGCAGCTTAGCGAAACAGGACTATAGGCGGGGGAACATTCAGTACTTC
CASSLAKQDYRRGNIQYF
>.|TRBJ1-3|.|TRBV29-1
TGCAGCGTACTAGGTTACTCTGGAAACACCATATATTTT
CSVLGYSGNTIYF
>few|TRBJ1-3|.|TRBV7-9
TGTGCCAGCAGCTCTAACCGGGACACCATATATTTT
CASSSNRDTIYF
>.|TRBJ2-5|TRBD1|TRBV15
TGTGCCACCAGCAGAGGACAGGGTGCGGAGACCCAGTACTTC
CATSRGQGAETQYF
>.|TRBJ1-5|.|TRBV2
TGTGCCAGCAGCACAGACAGAGGTCGGGGCAATCAGCCCCAGCATTTT
CASSTDRGRGNQPQHF
>once|TRBJ1-4|.|TRBV5-1
TGCGCCAGCAGCCTCTCAGGGGCCAAGGGAACTAATGAAAAACTGTTTTTT
CASSLSGAKGTNEKLFF
>.|TRBJ2-3|TRBD2|TRBV19
TGTGCCAGTAGTATAAGCGGGAGGGTCACAGATACGCAGTATTTT
CASSISGRVTDTQYF
>once|TRBJ1-1|TRBD1|TRBV7-2
TGTGCCAGCAGCCAACTTTGGGACAGTATTTCTGAAGCTTTCTTT
CASSQLWDSISEAFF
>.|TRBJ2-2|.|TRBV7-9
TGTGCCAGCAGCTCCCCTTGGCGGACAGTCGTAGGGGAGCTGTTTTTT
CASSSPWRTVVGELFF
>.|TRBJ2-7|.|TRBV23-1
TGCGCCAGCAGTCAAGCTAACTACGAGCAGTACTTC
CASSQANYEQYF
>.|TRBJ2-7|.|TRBV5-8
TGTGCCAGCAGCTGGACAGCGTCGGGCTACGAGCAGTACTTC
CASSWTASGYEQYF
>.|TRBJ2-5|.|TRBV10-3
TGTGCCATCAGTGACCCTACAGGGAGTGGTGAGACCCAGTACTTC
CAISDPTGSGETQYF
>.|TRBJ2-7|.|TRBV7-2
TGTGCCAGCAGCTTGACTACAGGGTTGTACGAGCAGTACTTC
CASSLTTGLYEQYF
>.|TRBJ2-2|.|TRBV5-5
TGTGCCAGCAGCTTGCAAGGAGCCCTTAGTACCGGGGAGCTGTTTTTT
CASSLQGALSTGELFF
>.|TRBJ2-1|.|TRBV6-5
TGTGCCAGCAGCCTACTCCCCTACAATGAGCAGTTCTTC
CASSLLPYNEQFF
>.|TRBJ2-7|.|TRBV28
TGTGCCAGCAGACCCGGTCCTGTCTACGAGCAGTACTTC
CASRPGPVYEQYF
>.|TRBJ2-7|.|TRBV6-6
TGTGCCAGCAACGAACAGGCGAACTACGAGCAGTACTTC
CASNEQANYEQYF
>.|TRBJ1-1|.|TRBV6-6
TGTGCCAGCAGTTACTGGCAGGCCTCGGCTTTCTTT
CASSYWQASAFF
>.|TRBJ2-1|TRBD1|TRBV12-5
TGTGCTAGTGGTTTGGTATTGACAGGGTCTGTCAATGAGCAGTTCTTC
CASGLVLTGSVNEQFF
>once|TRBJ2-1|TRBD2|TRBV19
TGTGCCAGTAAGATAATGGGGACTAGCGCCGACAATGAGCAGTTCTTC
CASKIMGTSADNEQFF
>.|TRBJ2-3|TRBD2|TRBV14
TGTGCCAGCAGCCGCGGGACTAGCGGTACAACGCAGTATTTT
CASSRGTSGTTQYF
>.|TRBJ2-1|.|TRBV4-2
TGTGCCAGCAGCCACACTAGCCCAGGCTCCTACAATGAGCAGTTCTTC
CASSHTSPGSYNEQFF
>.|TRBJ1-3|.|TRBV9
TGTGCCAGCAGCGTACAGGGAACTGCTGGAAACACCATATATTTT
CASSVQGTAGNTIYF
>.|TRBJ2-7|TRBD2|TRBV5-5
TGTGCCAGCAGCGAGACTAGCGGCCACTCCTACGAGCAGTACTTC
CASSETSGHSYEQYF
>.|TRBJ1-2|.|TRBV10-3
TGTGCCATCCGCGACAGGCTCGACTATGGCTACACCTTC
CAIRDRLDYGYTF
>.|TRBJ2-7|.|TRBV27
TGTGCCAGCAAGCTGACAGTCGGCCCCTACGAGCAGTACTTC
CASKLTVGPYEQYF
>.|TRBJ2-7|.|TRBV27
TGTGCCAGCACCGAAAGAGGGGGGGTCCCGCTCTACGAGCAGTACTTC
CASTERGGVPLYEQYF
>.|TRBJ2-1|TRBD2|TRBV29-1
TGCAGCGTGTTGCGGGGGGCCTACAATGAGCAGTTCTTC
CSVLRGAYNEQFF
>.|TRBJ2-2|.|TRBV19
TGTGCCAGTAGCGGTACAGGGCCCGGGGAGCTGTTTTTT
CASSGTGPGELFF
>.|TRBJ2-1|TRBD2|TRBV7-3
TGTGCCAGCAGCTTAGCGGGGGTAGATGAGCAGTTCTTC
CASSLAGVDEQFF
>.|TRBJ2-7|TRBD2|TRBV5-1
TGCGCCAGCAGCTTGAGTGGGGGGGGAGCTGGGTCCTACGAGCAGTACTTC
CASSLSGGGAGSYEQYF
>.|TRBJ2-7|TRBD2|TRBV18
TGTGCCAGCTCACCACCGCAGAGCGGGATGCGGTACGAGCAGTACTTC
CASSPPQSGMRYEQYF
>.|TRBJ2-5|TRBD1|TRBV2
TGTGCCAGTGGGGGACAGCTCGCCCAAGAGACCCAGTACTTC
CASGGQLAQETQYF
>.|TRBJ1-1|TRBD1|TRBV30
TGTGCCTGGAGGCGACAGGGGATAAACACTGAAGCTTTCTTT
CAWRRQGINTEAFF
>.|TRBJ2-7|.|TRBV6-5
TGTGCCAGCAGTTACTTGGCGGGCACCTCCTACGAGCAGTACTTC
CASSYLAGTSYEQYF
>.|TRBJ2-3|.|TRBV5-6
TGTGCCAGCAGCCGGCGAGGTATTATGTATTTT
CASSRRGIMYF
>.|TRBJ2-7|TRBD2|TRBV7-2
TGTGCCAGCAGCCGGACTAGCGGATCCTACGAGCAGTACTTC
CASSRTSGSYEQYF
>.|TRBJ2-7|.|TRBV7-9
TGTGCCAGCAGCTCGACAACTGGCTCCTACGAGCAGTACTTC
CASSSTTGSYEQYF
>.|TRBJ2-7|TRBD1|TRBV30
TGTGCCTGGAGTTTACAGGGGGCATTCTACGACGAGCAGTACTTC
CAWSLQGAFYDEQYF
>.|TRBJ2-3|TRBD1|TRBV27
TGTGCCAGCAGTCCCCAGGGACAGGGGTTAGAGTATTTT
CASSPQGQGLEYF
>.|TRBJ2-1|.|TRBV4-3
TGCGCCAGCAGCCAAGACAGACTGAATCGCGCTGAGCAGTTCTTC
CASSQDRLNRAEQFF
>few|TRBJ1-1|.|TRBV9
TGTGCCAGCAGGTACATAAGGAACACTGAAGCTTTCTTT
CASRYIRNTEAFF
>few|TRBJ1-1|TRBD1|TRBV4-1
TGCGCCAGCAGCCAAGATAGGGGACAGGGAGGATGGGACACTGAAGCTTTCTTT
CASSQDRGQGGWDTEAFF
>.|TRBJ2-5|.|TRBV7-2
TGTGCCAGCAGCCCTCCGACAGGTCCAGAGACCCAGTACTTC
CASSPPTGPETQYF
>.|TRBJ1-6|.|TRBV21-1
TGTGCCAGCAGCACCAATCCCCCGATGAGGAATTCACCCCTCCACTTT
CASSTNPPMRNSPLHF
>.|TRBJ2-7|TRBD2|TRBV7-2
TGTGCCAGCAGCCTAACGGCGGGTAGCGGGGGCTACGAGCAGTACTTC
CASSLTAGSGGYEQYF
>.|TRBJ2-5|.|TRBV6-1
TGTGCCAGCAGTGAGAGAACAGGGTTTAGACGACAAGAGACCCAGTACTTC
CASSERTGFRRQETQYF
>.|TRBJ1-1|.|TRBV5-4
TGTGCCAGCAGCTTGGCCGGAGGAGGCCCTGAAGCTTTCTTT
CASSLAGGGPEAFF
>.|TRBJ2-2|.|TRBV5-6
TGTGCCAGCAGCTTCGTCGGGACCGGGGAGCTGTTTTTT
CASSFVGTGELFF
>.|TRBJ1-6|.|TRBV5-5
TGTGCCAGCAGCTTCAGGCAGGGATATTCACCCCTCCACTTT
CASSFRQGYSPLHF